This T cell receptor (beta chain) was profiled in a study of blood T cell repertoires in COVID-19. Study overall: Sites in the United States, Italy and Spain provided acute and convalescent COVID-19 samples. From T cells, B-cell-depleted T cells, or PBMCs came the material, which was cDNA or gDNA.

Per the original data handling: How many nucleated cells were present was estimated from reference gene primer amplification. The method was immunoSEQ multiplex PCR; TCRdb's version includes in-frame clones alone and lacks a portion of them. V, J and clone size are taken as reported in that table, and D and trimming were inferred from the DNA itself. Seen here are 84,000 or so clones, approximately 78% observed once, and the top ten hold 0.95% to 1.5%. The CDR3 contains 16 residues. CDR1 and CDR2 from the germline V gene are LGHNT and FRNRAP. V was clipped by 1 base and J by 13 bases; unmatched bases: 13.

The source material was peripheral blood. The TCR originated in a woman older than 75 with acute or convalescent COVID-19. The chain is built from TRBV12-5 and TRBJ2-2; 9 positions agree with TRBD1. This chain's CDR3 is CASGLALGQGPGWLFF. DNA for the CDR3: TGTGCTAGTGGTTTGGCCCTGGGACAGGGCCCAGGATGGCTGTTTTTT.